This TCR beta chain was identified during a study of T cell repertoires in cytomegalovirus infection. Whole-study context: Signatures in public TCR beta sequences pointed to both CMV infection and matching HLA type.

Findings of the study overall: Carriage of CMV together with the relevant HLA was identifiable through cumulative public TCR beta family frequency. HLA-C-restricted CMV clonotypes gave the most frequent clonotype in two of eight donors.

TCRdb analysed the reads with MiXCR anew, one entry per CDR3 protein. The sample consists of 60,000 to 85,000 distinct CDR3 sequences, about 22% of them appearing once. Per germline, CDR1 LGHNA and CDR2 YSLEER. V lost 5 bases and J 3 bases, leaving 14 bases between the germline ends. The CDR3 is made up of 15 amino acids. In the case of this clonotype: Antigen: not known.

Sequencing was done on a sample of PBMCs, sequenced either directly or after in vitro stimulation (not recorded which). This TCR was recovered from a human donor in good health (CMV status not recorded). Some clones in this sample may be carry-over from other donors' samples. The chain links TRBV4-3 to TRBJ2-1; possibly TRBD2 for D (6 bases). This CDR3 reads CASSARDWSYNEQFF. In nucleotides, the CDR3 is TGCGCCAGCAGCGCCCGGGACTGGAGCTACAATGAGCAGTTCTTC.